These 32 T cell receptor beta chains came from one sample sequenced in a study of shared clonotypes between healthy human individuals. The naive CD8 fraction comprised CD45RO-negative cells positively selected for CCR7 and excluded terminally differentiated effector memory CD45RA+ cells. Only in-frame clones appear in the TCRdb table, and some are missing; sequencing was by immunoSEQ multiplex PCR. Here the sample spans 760,000 or so clones, around 96% being singletons. Material: naive CD8+ T cells sorted from blood. These receptor sequences come from a young man in good health.

The gene calls are TRBV7-8 and TRBJ2-2; 10 positions match TRBD2. Germline-derived CDR1 and CDR2 are SGHVS and FQNEAQ. This CDR3 has 17 residues. The ends lost 3 bases at V and 2 bases at J; junction bases unmatched: 6. The CDR3 DNA reads as TGTGCCAGCAGCTTTACCCTAGCGGGAGTTAACACCGGGGAGCTGTTTTTT. Amino acid sequence: CASSFTLAGVNTGELFF.

Written as DNA, the CDR3 is TGTGCCAGCAGCCCCCCGGGGAGCTCCTACAATGAGCAGTTCTTC. This translates into CASSPPGSSYNEQFF. The chain recombines TRBV11-2 with TRBJ2-1; TRBD2 might be the D (5 bases). The V and J ends lost 5 bases and 0 bases respectively, with 11 bases between them. This CDR3 has 15 residues. Germline CDR1 is SGHAT and CDR2 is FQNNGV.

The chain carries TRBV4-1 and TRBJ2-1; TRBD2 is a possible D gene (6 bases). Trimming took off 3 bases at V and 8 bases at J, with 14 bases between the two ends. CDR1 and CDR2 from the germline V gene are MGHRA and YSYEKL. CDR3 length: 14 residues. The CDR3 DNA is TGCGCCAGCAGCCAGCCGGGACTCCAGGATGAGCAGTTCTTC. It specifies CASSQPGLQDEQFF.

CDR3 protein: CASSLWDRSYEQYF. Written as DNA, the CDR3 is TGTGCCAGCAGCTTATGGGACAGGTCCTACGAGCAGTACTTC. This chain connects TRBV13 to TRBJ2-7, with 8 bases lining up with TRBD1. Looked up from germline, CDR1 is PRHDT and CDR2 is FYEKMQ (reference sequence). V shed 2 bases and J 1 base; nucleotides not matched to a gene: 1. The CDR3 extends over 14 amino acids.

The V and J genes are TRBV7-2 and TRBJ1-1; no clear D. The V and J ends lost 1 base and 7 bases respectively, with 10 bases between them. The CDR3 runs 13 residues. From germline, CDR1 is SGHTA and CDR2 FQGNSA. For the CDR3, the DNA is TGTGCCAGCAGCTTAGAATGGACGGTTGAAGCTTTCTTT. Translation: CASSLEWTVEAFF.

V usage is TRBV27 and J usage is TRBJ2-2, with D possibly being TRBD2 (5 bases). This CDR3 is built from 14 residues. Trimming shortened V by 8 bases and J by 1 base, and 11 bases separated the two germline ends. The V gene's germline CDR1 is MNHEY and CDR2 SMNVEV (reference sequence). CDR3 sequence reads: CASGSLMNTGELFF. The CDR3 coding sequence is TGTGCCAGCGGGAGTTTAATGAACACCGGGGAGCTGTTTTTT.

Here the CDR3 DNA reads TGTGCCAGCAGTGAAGGTTACAGGAGCTCCTACGAGCAGTACTTC. This encodes CASSEGYRSSYEQYF. The rearrangement joins TRBV6-1 to TRBJ2-7; a weak D match, TRBD1 (5 bases). Per germline, CDR1 MNHNS and CDR2 SASEGT. This CDR3 is built from 15 residues. With 1 base removed from V and 0 bases from J, the gap between germline ends came to 10 bases.

J is TRBJ2-7 and V is TRBV7-9, with 8 positions matching TRBD1. Germline values: CDR1 SEHNR, CDR2 FQNEAQ (reference sequence). V shed 5 bases and J 2 bases; nucleotides not matched to a gene: 8. This CDR3 is built from 15 residues. The CDR3 DNA follows: TGTGCCAGCAGCGAAGACAGGGGTAACCCCTACGAGCAGTACTTC. It codes for CASSEDRGNPYEQYF.

J is TRBJ2-1 and V is TRBV9; tentative D call: TRBD2 (6 bases). Trimming pared 3 bases from V and 4 bases from J, leaving 17 bases between. This CDR3 region has 16 residues. Germline CDR1 SGDLS, CDR2 YYNGEE. Here the CDR3 reads CASSALGRDLYNEQFF. The DNA of the CDR3 is TGTGCCAGCAGCGCCCTAGGGCGGGATCTTTACAATGAGCAGTTCTTC.

The V and J genes are TRBV5-4 and TRBJ2-7; D is possibly TRBD2 (5 bases). Trimming shortened V by 1 base and J by 2 bases, and 10 bases separated the two germline ends. The CDR3 extends over 14 amino acids. Per the germline V gene, CDR1 is SGHNT and CDR2 is YYREEE (reference sequence). As DNA, the CDR3 is TGTGCCAGCAGCTTGAGTTCCGGGGCCTACGAGCAGTACTTC. It is translated as CASSLSSGAYEQYF.

This rearrangement joins TRBV15 to TRBJ1-5, with D tentatively TRBD1 (6 bases). Trimming cost V 0 bases and J 6 bases, with 18 bases left between them. This CDR3 is 17 amino acids long. Per the germline V gene, CDR1 is LNHNV and CDR2 is YYDKDF (reference sequence). CDR3 in amino acids: CATSRDGGRGARQPQHF. The DNA for the CDR3 is TGTGCCACCAGCAGAGATGGGGGGCGGGGGGCGCGTCAGCCCCAGCATTTT.

CDR3 residues: CASRRHQGGAVEQYF. DNA of the CDR3: TGTGCCAGCAGGAGACACCAGGGTGGAGCCGTCGAGCAGTACTTC. The chain carries TRBV6-5 and TRBJ2-7, with D possibly being TRBD1 (5 bases). The CDR3 loop spans 15 amino acids. V gave up 6 bases and J gave up 6 bases, with 21 bases separating them. Germline-derived CDR1 and CDR2 are MNHEY and SVGAGI.

The V gene is TRBV7-9, the J gene TRBJ2-5; tentative D call: TRBD2 (6 bases). The CDR3 is made up of 10 amino acids. Trimming removed 5 bases from V and 9 bases from J, with 7 bases in between. Germline V gene sequence: CDR1 SEHNR, CDR2 FQNEAQ (reference sequence). CDR3 region: CASSPGAQYF. The CDR3 DNA reads as TGTGCCAGCAGCCCGGGGGCCCAGTACTTC.

This chain links TRBV7-3 with TRBJ2-1; maybe TRBD2 (5 bases). CDR1 is SGHTA and CDR2 is FQGTGA in the germline V gene. Trimming pared 2 bases from V and 1 base from J, leaving 12 bases between. The CDR3 runs to 16 residues. CDR3 loop: CASSLDAGLSYNEQFF. DNA for the CDR3: TGTGCCAGCAGCTTAGATGCGGGCCTGTCCTACAATGAGCAGTTCTTC.

This clone has a single count. The chain employs TRBV5-1 and TRBJ2-1; D remains unclear. Trimming took 5 bases from V and 8 from J, leaving 8 bases between them. CDR3 size: 11 residues. The germline V gene has CDR1 SGHRS and CDR2 YFSETQ. DNA for the CDR3: TGCGCCAGCAGGGTGAACTATGAGCAGTTCTTC. Translated, it gives CASRVNYEQFF. Drawing the rest from reference TRBV5-1 and TRBJ2-1, the complete variable domain is KAGVTQTPRYLIKTRGQQVTLSCSPISGHRSVSWYQQTPGQGLQFLFEYFSETQRNKGNFPGRFSGRQFSNSRSEMNVSTLELGDSALYLCASRVNYEQFFGPGTRLTVL.

The V call is TRBV27, the J call TRBJ1-5; D is unclear. CDR1 is MNHEY and CDR2 is SMNVEV in the germline V gene (reference sequence). V dropped 2 bases and J dropped 9 bases, with 11 bases sitting between them. The CDR3 sequence is 13 residues long. CDR3 loop: CASSLGVPMPQHF. The CDR3 DNA reads as TGTGCCAGCAGTTTAGGCGTCCCTATGCCCCAGCATTTT.

This chain uses TRBV4-3 with TRBJ1-1; 8 positions agree with TRBD1. This CDR3 is built from 17 residues. Trimming cost V 2 bases and J 0 bases; bases outside gene matches: 8. Germline V gene sequence: CDR1 LGHNA, CDR2 YSLEER. In nucleotides, the CDR3 is TGCGCCAGCAGCCAAATAACACGGACAGGGATGAACACTGAAGCTTTCTTT. Translated, it gives CASSQITRTGMNTEAFF.

This sequence joins TRBV4-1 and TRBJ2-7; D ambiguous. Looked up from germline, CDR1 is MGHRA and CDR2 is YSYEKL. V lost 0 bases, J lost 0 bases, and 9 bases lay in between. The CDR3 has 15 amino acids. The CDR3 spells CASSQDFTNSYEQYF. The CDR3 region has the DNA TGCGCCAGCAGCCAAGATTTTACCAACTCCTACGAGCAGTACTTC.

Of note for this clone: Other nucleotide sequences in the sample specify the same CDR3. This chain links TRBV7-9 with TRBJ2-7; D not certain. Per the germline V gene, CDR1 is SEHNR and CDR2 is FQNEAQ (reference sequence). This CDR3 has 12 amino acids. V was pared by 4 bases and J by 4 bases, with 8 bases between. In DNA, the CDR3 is TGTGCCAGCAGCTCCCTGGGGTACGAGCAGTACTTC. It encodes CASSSLGYEQYF.

The rearrangement joins TRBV7-9 to TRBJ2-7; D may be TRBD2 (6 bases). Trimming shortened V by 4 bases and J by 3 bases, and 13 bases separated the two germline ends. This CDR3 is 14 amino acids long. Germline CDR1 is SEHNR and CDR2 is FQNEAQ (reference sequence). CDR3 sequence: CASSSEDGGYEQYF. Written as DNA, the CDR3 is TGTGCCAGCAGCTCCGAAGACGGGGGCTACGAGCAGTACTTC.

Only a few counts were recorded for this clone. The V and J genes are TRBV2 and TRBJ1-3; D remains unclear. The V end was cut by 7 bases, the J end by 2 bases, with 6 bases between. The CDR3 sequence is 12 residues long. CDR1 SNHLY and CDR2 FYNNEI come from the germline V gene. CDR3 region: CASIKTGNTIYF. CDR3 bases: TGTGCCAGCATAAAAACTGGAAACACCATATATTTT.

This chain links TRBV5-4 with TRBJ2-7; possible D gene TRBD2, 6 bases. V lost 0 bases to trimming and J lost 0 bases, with 13 bases between them. The CDR3 covers 16 residues. Germline V CDR1 and CDR2: SGHNT, YYREEE (reference sequence). CDR3 amino acids: CASSLEVVGGSYEQYF. Here the CDR3 DNA reads TGTGCCAGCAGCTTGGAGGTCGTGGGGGGCTCCTACGAGCAGTACTTC.

The chain carries TRBV14 and TRBJ2-1; TRBD1 might be the D (5 bases). Looked up from germline, CDR1 is SGHDN and CDR2 is FVKESK. V gave up 4 bases and J gave up 10 bases, with 23 bases separating them. This CDR3 comprises 16 residues. CDR3 sequence: CASSPIWGSSIEEQFF. CDR3 in DNA: TGTGCCAGCAGCCCCATTTGGGGCAGCTCGATTGAGGAGCAGTTCTTC.

V is TRBV11-2 and J is TRBJ2-1; D may match TRBD1 or TRBD2 (5 bases each). Germline lookup yields CDR1 SGHAT and CDR2 FQNNGV. Trimming cost V 4 bases and J 1 base, with 11 bases left between them. The CDR3 has 15 residues. CDR3 coding DNA: TGTGCCAGCAGCTCCGGGGCAGAGTCCTACAATGAGCAGTTCTTC. Translation gives CASSSGAESYNEQFF.

This chain joins TRBV29-1 and TRBJ1-5, with no clear D. V shed 6 bases and J shed 4 bases, with 13 bases lying between them. Germline CDR1 and CDR2: SQVTM and ANQGSEA. The CDR3 length is 13 residues. CDR3: CSVDTGRNQPQHF. CDR3 DNA: TGCAGCGTAGATACCGGGAGAAATCAGCCCCAGCATTTT.

This clone was seen just once. The chain uses TRBV4-1 and TRBJ2-2; D gene unclear. There are 13 residues in the CDR3. Trimming took off 0 bases at V and 6 bases at J, with 5 bases between the two ends. Germline values: CDR1 MGHRA, CDR2 YSYEKL. CDR3 protein: CASSQDMAGELFF. In DNA form, the CDR3 reads TGCGCCAGCAGCCAAGATATGGCCGGGGAGCTGTTTTTT.

The rearrangement joins TRBV28 to TRBJ2-2, with 14 bases matching TRBD2. There are 18 residues in the CDR3. CDR1 MDHEN and CDR2 SYDVKM come from the germline V gene. V shed 5 bases and J 1 base; nucleotides not matched to a gene: 6. The chain's CDR3 is CASSPGLAGALNTGELFF. DNA of the CDR3: TGTGCCAGCAGTCCGGGACTAGCGGGAGCTTTGAACACCGGGGAGCTGTTTTTT.

J is TRBJ2-1 and V is TRBV11-2; possible D gene TRBD2, 6 bases. Germline CDR1 reads SGHAT; CDR2 reads FQNNGV. The CDR3 has 14 residues. With 4 bases removed from V and 7 bases from J, the gap between germline ends came to 14 bases. This CDR3 is CASSSAGGRNEQFF. CDR3 in DNA: TGTGCCAGCAGCTCCGCCGGGGGTCGGAATGAGCAGTTCTTC.

The chain combines TRBV7-8 with TRBJ1-1; D is uncertain. CDR3 size: 13 residues. Trimming cost V 5 bases and J 7 bases, with 14 bases left between them. Germline V gene sequence: CDR1 SGHVS, CDR2 FQNEAQ. The CDR3 reads CASSIIPGNEAFF. For the CDR3, the DNA is TGTGCCAGCAGCATCATCCCAGGAAATGAAGCTTTCTTT.

The chain uses TRBV27 and TRBJ1-1; possible D gene TRBD1, 5 bases. V was clipped by 8 bases and J by 0 bases, with 13 bases between them. CDR3 length equals 14 residues. Germline V gene data show CDR1 as MNHEY and CDR2 as SMNVEV (reference sequence). In DNA, the CDR3 is TGTGCCAGCTCCAAGGGGCTCATGAACACTGAAGCTTTCTTT. Protein sequence: CASSKGLMNTEAFF.

The chain has TRBV10-3 and TRBJ2-7; the D gene is possibly TRBD2 (5 bases). Germline CDR1 is ENHRY and CDR2 is SYGVKD. This CDR3 spans 13 amino acids. The germline V and J ends were trimmed by 2 bases and 7 bases, with 12 bases remaining between them. The CDR3 region has the DNA TGTGCCATCAGTGAGCAGAGGGTGGGTGAGCAGTACTTC. This sequence encodes CAISEQRVGEQYF.

The J gene is TRBJ2-2, the V gene TRBV29-1; 8 nucleotides line up with TRBD1. V was pared by 5 bases and J by 7 bases, with 15 bases of the junction left unmatched. Per the germline V gene, CDR1 is SQVTM and CDR2 is ANQGSEA. The CDR3 is made up of 16 amino acids. CDR3 nucleotide sequence: TGCAGCGTTACCCTCGACGACAGGGGCCTGGGCGGGGAGCTGTTTTTT. Amino acids: CSVTLDDRGLGGELFF.